Below, 31 T cell receptor beta chains from the same sample are listed, as sequenced in a study of CXCR3-negative and CXCR3-positive naive CD8 T cells. General study results and limits: Hydrophobicity of TRB CDR3s was greater in CXCR3-positive naive cells than in CXCR3-negative naive cells.

Researchers prepared the TRB cDNA libraries using 5' RACE with UMI labels. TCRdb reworked the 5' RACE reads into one entry per CDR3 protein, no DNA. The sample table includes about 98,000 distinct CDR3 sequences. No antigen is known for these receptors. The sequenced sample was naive CXCR3+ CD8+ T cells from blood. Indicated subset: CD45RO-CCR7+CD27+CD95- naive CD8+ T cells expressing CXCR3 (TNR3+). These receptors originate from a human donor in good health. Some clones in this sample may be carry-over from other donors' samples.

The V gene is TRBV19, the J gene TRBJ2-2; the TCRdb D gene call, TRBD1, has no DNA to confirm it. Germline lookup yields CDR1 LNHDA and CDR2 SQIVND (reference sequence). The CDR3 contains 17 residues. CDR3 sequence: CASYTYGTDANTGELFF. Full variable domain (outside the CDR3, taken from reference TRBV19 and TRBJ2-2): DGGITQSPKYLFRKEGQNVTLSCEQNLNHDAMYWYRQDPGQGLRLIYYSQIVNDFQKGDIAEGYSVSREKKESFPLTVTSAQKNPTAFYLCASYTYGTDANTGELFFGEGSRLTVL.

This chain joins TRBV12-3 or TRBV12-4 and TRBJ2-7; TCRdb names TRBD2, which stays unverified in the absence of DNA. The CDR3 runs to 14 residues. The chain's CDR3 is CASSGGEGYYEQYF.

The rearrangement uses TRBV6-1 and TRBJ1-1; the D gene TCRdb calls, TRBD1, cannot be checked with no DNA. This CDR3 region has 17 residues. Germline-derived CDR1 and CDR2 are MNHNS and SASEGT. CDR3 loop: CASMKAPGTVMNTEAFF.

The chain has TRBV24-1 and TRBJ1-1; TCRdb indicates TRBD1, and absent DNA this call remains unverified. The germline gives CDR1 KGHDR, CDR2 SFDVKD. The CDR3 runs 14 residues. The CDR3 reads CATSDSDRVTEAFF.

V gene TRBV7-9 combines with J gene TRBJ2-1; TCRdb proposes TRBD2, but this gene call is untestable without DNA. Germline V gene data show CDR1 as SEHNR and CDR2 as FQNEAQ (reference sequence). The CDR3 length is 15 residues. CDR3 sequence reads: CASSSPAIPYNEQFF. The full variable domain, with the rest looked up from reference TRBV7-9 and TRBJ2-1, is DTGVSQNPRHKITKRGQNVTFRCDPISEHNRLYWYRQTLGQGPEFLTYFQNEAQLEKSRLLSDRFSAERPKGSFSTLEIQRTEQGDSAMYLCASSSPAIPYNEQFFGPGTRLTVL.

This chain joins TRBV10-3 and TRBJ2-7; lacking DNA, the TRBD2 call made by TCRdb goes unchecked. The CDR3 length is 15 residues. Germline values: CDR1 ENHRY, CDR2 SYGVKD. The CDR3 spells CAISDPGGPRVEQYF.

The CDR3 region is CSVEGAQAGLYEQYF. The V call is TRBV29-1, the J call TRBJ2-7; TCRdb picks TRBD1, but there is no DNA to check that call. This CDR3 has 15 residues. Germline CDR1 reads SQVTM; CDR2 reads ANQGSEA.

V usage is TRBV15 and J usage is TRBJ2-6. Looked up from germline, CDR1 is LNHNV and CDR2 is YYDKDF (reference sequence). This CDR3 contains 15 residues. The CDR3 is CATSREIPGANVLTF. Based on the CDR3 plus reference TRBV15 and TRBJ2-6, the full variable domain is DAMVIQNPRYQVTQFGKPVTLSCSQTLNHNVMYWYQQKSSQAPKLLFHYYDKDFNNEADTPDNFQSRRPNTSFCFLDIRSPGLGDTAMYLCATSREIPGANVLTFGAGSRLTVL.

The chain links TRBV4-3 to TRBJ2-2; TCRdb proposes TRBD2, but this gene call is untestable without DNA. The CDR3 contains 14 residues. Germline loops: CDR1 LGHNA, CDR2 YSLEER. The CDR3 is CASSQIGLTGELFF.

V gene TRBV7-6 combines with J gene TRBJ2-3; checking the TCRdb D call of TRBD1 is not possible without DNA. CDR1 is SGHVS and CDR2 is FNYEAQ in the germline V gene. The CDR3 has 15 amino acids. The CDR3 sequence is CASSSTQGDTDTQYF.

This chain links TRBV14 with TRBJ2-1. The CDR3 extends over 15 amino acids. Germline loops: CDR1 SGHDN, CDR2 FVKESK. The CDR3 sequence: CASSQDRTSYNEQFF.

The chain uses TRBV5-1 and TRBJ1-5; the D gene TCRdb calls, TRBD1, cannot be checked with no DNA. The CDR3 is 14 amino acids. CDR1 is SGHRS and CDR2 is YFSETQ in the germline V gene. The CDR3 loop is CASSRDRADQPQHF.

The rearrangement links TRBV7-9 to TRBJ2-3. This CDR3 has 13 amino acids. Looked up from germline, CDR1 is SEHNR and CDR2 is FQNEAQ (reference sequence). The CDR3 sequence is CASSRPPLDTQYF.

The V gene is TRBV7-9, the J gene TRBJ2-7. In germline, CDR1 is SEHNR, CDR2 FQNEAQ (reference sequence). The CDR3 sequence is 14 residues long. CDR3 in amino acids: CASSSPDSKYEQYF.

The V and J genes are TRBV12-3 or TRBV12-4 and TRBJ2-7; the TCRdb call, TRBD1, lacks DNA for checking. The CDR3 spans 16 residues. The CDR3: CASSRSFGTVSYEQYF.

V usage is TRBV20-1 and J usage is TRBJ2-7; TCRdb returns TRBD1, unconfirmable since there is no DNA. The CDR3 has 15 residues. CDR1 DFQATT and CDR2 SNEGSKA come from the germline V gene (reference sequence). This CDR3 is CSARDLSTVTYEQYF.

The J gene is TRBJ2-1, the V gene TRBV7-9. The CDR3 has 17 residues. Germline values: CDR1 SEHNR, CDR2 FQNEAQ (reference sequence). This CDR3 is CASSTQLVAISYNEQFF. The full variable domain, its missing parts supplied by reference TRBV7-9 and TRBJ2-1, is DTGVSQNPRHKITKRGQNVTFRCDPISEHNRLYWYRQTLGQGPEFLTYFQNEAQLEKSRLLSDRFSAERPKGSFSTLEIQRTEQGDSAMYLCASSTQLVAISYNEQFFGPGTRLTVL.

The genes are TRBV24-1 and TRBJ2-5. The germline gives CDR1 KGHDR, CDR2 SFDVKD. This CDR3 region has 11 residues. The CDR3 here is CATTRQETQYF.

The chain has TRBV29-1 and TRBJ2-2; TCRdb lists TRBD2, though no DNA is available to test this call. The CDR3 loop spans 16 amino acids. Germline CDR1 and CDR2: SQVTM and ANQGSEA. The CDR3 region is CSVRLAVPPNTGELFF.

V usage is TRBV3-1 and J usage is TRBJ1-1; lacking DNA, the TRBD1 call made by TCRdb goes unchecked. CDR1 is LGHDT and CDR2 is YNNKEL in the germline V gene (reference sequence). The CDR3 is made up of 16 amino acids. CDR3 in amino acids: CASRSNRQGAYTEAFF.

This rearrangement joins TRBV9 to TRBJ2-5. CDR3 length equals 14 residues. Germline loops: CDR1 SGDLS, CDR2 YYNGEE. CDR3 amino acids: CASSVGGLQETQYF.

The V and J genes are TRBV29-1 and TRBJ2-5; TCRdb outputs TRBD2, but without DNA this stays unchecked. Germline assignment: CDR1 SQVTM and CDR2 ANQGSEA. The CDR3 has 15 amino acids. The CDR3 sequence is CSVEPGTSDQETQYF.

The chain employs TRBV4-3 and TRBJ2-2; there is no DNA to check the TCRdb D call of TRBD2. This CDR3 has 16 amino acids. Germline V gene lookup returns CDR1 LGHNA and CDR2 YSLEER. The CDR3 region is CASSQDQRGFSGELFF.

This chain uses TRBV9 with TRBJ2-1; TCRdb lists TRBD1, though no DNA is available to test this call. The CDR3 has 17 amino acids. In germline, CDR1 is SGDLS, CDR2 YYNGEE. The CDR3 loop is CASSVHSGAYSYNEQFF.

The CDR3 reads CASSEWGRTLNTGELFF. The chain has TRBV6-1 and TRBJ2-2; TCRdb picks TRBD1, but there is no DNA to check that call. There are 17 residues in the CDR3. Germline lookup yields CDR1 MNHNS and CDR2 SASEGT.

CDR3 in amino acids: CASSSGPSSYNEQFF. The rearrangement joins TRBV7-2 to TRBJ2-1; the D call of TRBD2 rests on TCRdb alone, since no DNA is present to check it. CDR1 and CDR2 (germline): SGHTA, FQGNSA. The CDR3 covers 15 residues.

The rearrangement links TRBV7-2 to TRBJ2-3; the D call from TCRdb, TRBD2, cannot be confirmed without DNA. Germline V gives CDR1 SGHTA, CDR2 FQGNSA. The CDR3 runs to 16 residues. CDR3 amino acids: CAGSPWTSGYTDTQYF. The full variable domain, in which reference TRBV7-2 and TRBJ2-3 provide the parts outside the CDR3, is GAGVSQSPSNKVTEKGKDVELRCDPISGHTALYWYRQSLGQGLEFLIYFQGNSAPDKSGLPSDRFSAERTGGSVSTLTIQRTQQEDSAVYLCAGSPWTSGYTDTQYFGPGTRLTVL.

The rearrangement links TRBV13 to TRBJ2-7. CDR3 length equals 14 residues. CDR1 and CDR2 from the germline V gene are PRHDT and FYEKMQ (reference sequence). CDR3 residues: CASSTRLQAYEQYF.

CDR3 residues: CSATGLAGPETQYF. This chain connects TRBV20-1 to TRBJ2-5; TCRdb selects TRBD2, and the lack of DNA leaves this call unchecked. The length of the CDR3 is 14 residues. From germline, CDR1 is DFQATT and CDR2 SNEGSKA (reference sequence).

This sequence joins TRBV6-6 and TRBJ1-5; there is no DNA to check the TCRdb D call of TRBD1. Germline values: CDR1 MNHNY, CDR2 SVGAGI (reference sequence). This CDR3 comprises 14 residues. The CDR3 loop reads CASRRLGGDQPQHF.

CDR3 region: CSVEGAQGAPGTEAFF. The V gene is TRBV29-1, the J gene TRBJ1-1; TCRdb lists TRBD1, though no DNA is available to test this call. Germline CDR1 and CDR2: SQVTM and ANQGSEA. There are 16 residues in the CDR3.